Sequencing of this T cell receptor beta chain was carried out in a study of blood T cell repertoires in COVID-19. Study overall: Nucleic acid was either cDNA or gDNA, and it came from T cells, B-cell-depleted T cells, or PBMCs.

Self-reported history from a screening survey and questionnaire set each donor's cohort. Germline V gene data show CDR1 as MNHEY and CDR2 as SMNVEV (reference sequence). Germline trimming cut 3 bases from V and 2 bases from J; bases unmatched to any gene: 3. The CDR3 contains 16 residues. In the original workflow: Scientists estimated how many nucleated cells there were by amplifying reference gene primers. Generated by immunoSEQ multiplex PCR, the TCRdb table keeps only in-frame clones and is missing some. The DNA gave D and trimming, while V, J and clone size come from that table. The sample contains over 350,000 clones, 87% of which appear only once.

The TCR sequence derives from a woman aged 18-35 years with acute COVID-19. The chain carries TRBV27 and TRBJ2-2; 10 nucleotides line up with TRBD2. The sequenced material came from PBMCs or T cells enriched from blood (not recorded which). The CDR3 region is CASSFLAGGNTGELFF. CDR3 sequence (DNA): TGTGCCAGCAGTTTTTTAGCGGGAGGTAACACCGGGGAGCTGTTTTTT.